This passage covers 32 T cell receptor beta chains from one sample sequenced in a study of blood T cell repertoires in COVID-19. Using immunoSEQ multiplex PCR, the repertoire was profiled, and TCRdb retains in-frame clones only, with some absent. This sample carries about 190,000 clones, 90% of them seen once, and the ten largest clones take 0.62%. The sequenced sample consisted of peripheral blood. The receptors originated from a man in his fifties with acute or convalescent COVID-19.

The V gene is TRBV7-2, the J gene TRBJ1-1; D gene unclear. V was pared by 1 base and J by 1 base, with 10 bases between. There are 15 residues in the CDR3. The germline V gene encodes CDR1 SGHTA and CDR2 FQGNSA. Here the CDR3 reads CASSLGSRGNTEAFF. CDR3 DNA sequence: TGTGCCAGCAGCTTAGGGTCTCGGGGGAACACTGAAGCTTTCTTT.

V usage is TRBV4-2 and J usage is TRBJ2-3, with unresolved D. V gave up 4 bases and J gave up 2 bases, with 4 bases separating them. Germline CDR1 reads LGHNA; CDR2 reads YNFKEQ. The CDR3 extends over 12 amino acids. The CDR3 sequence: CASSLNTDTQYF. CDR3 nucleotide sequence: TGTGCCAGCAGCCTAAACACAGATACGCAGTATTTT.

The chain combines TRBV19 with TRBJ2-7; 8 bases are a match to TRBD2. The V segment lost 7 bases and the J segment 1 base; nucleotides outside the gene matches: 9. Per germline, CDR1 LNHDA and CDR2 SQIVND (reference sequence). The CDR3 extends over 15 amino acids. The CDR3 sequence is CASTPSGGGSYEQYF. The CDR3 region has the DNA TGTGCCAGTACCCCGTCGGGAGGGGGGTCCTACGAGCAGTACTTC. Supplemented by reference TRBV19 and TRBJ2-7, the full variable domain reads DGGITQSPKYLFRKEGQNVTLSCEQNLNHDAMYWYRQDPGQGLRLIYYSQIVNDFQKGDIAEGYSVSREKKESFPLTVTSAQKNPTAFYLCASTPSGGGSYEQYFGPGTRLTVT.

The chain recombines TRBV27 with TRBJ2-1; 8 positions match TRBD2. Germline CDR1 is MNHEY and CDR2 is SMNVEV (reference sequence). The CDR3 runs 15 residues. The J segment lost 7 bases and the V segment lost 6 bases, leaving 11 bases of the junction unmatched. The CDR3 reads CASRSQVASGNEQFF. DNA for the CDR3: TGTGCCAGCAGATCCCAGGTGGCTAGCGGGAATGAGCAGTTCTTC.

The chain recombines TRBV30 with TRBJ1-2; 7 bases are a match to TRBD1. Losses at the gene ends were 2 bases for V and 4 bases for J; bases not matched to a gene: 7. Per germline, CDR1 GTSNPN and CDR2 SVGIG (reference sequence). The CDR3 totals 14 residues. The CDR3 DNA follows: TGTGCCTGGAGTCGACAGGGAGACTCCTATGGCTACACCTTC. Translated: CAWSRQGDSYGYTF.

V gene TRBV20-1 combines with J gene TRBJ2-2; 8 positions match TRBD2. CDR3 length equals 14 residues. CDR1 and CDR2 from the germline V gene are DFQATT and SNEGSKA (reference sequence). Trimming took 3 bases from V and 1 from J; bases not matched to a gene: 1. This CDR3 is CSASTSGNTGELFF. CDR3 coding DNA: TGCAGTGCTAGTACTAGCGGGAACACCGGGGAGCTGTTTTTT.

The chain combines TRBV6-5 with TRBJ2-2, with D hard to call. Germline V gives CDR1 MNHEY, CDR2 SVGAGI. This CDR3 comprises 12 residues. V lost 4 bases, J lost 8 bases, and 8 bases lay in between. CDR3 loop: CASSSPPGELFF. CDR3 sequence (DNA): TGTGCCAGCAGTTCCCCCCCGGGGGAGCTGTTTTTT.

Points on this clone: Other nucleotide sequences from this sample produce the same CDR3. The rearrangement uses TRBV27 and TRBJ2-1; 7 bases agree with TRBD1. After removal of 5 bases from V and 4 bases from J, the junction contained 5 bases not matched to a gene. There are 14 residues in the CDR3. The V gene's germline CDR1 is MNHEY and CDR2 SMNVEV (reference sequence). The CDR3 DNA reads TGTGCCAGCAGTCTTTGGGACAGTTACAATGAGCAGTTCTTC. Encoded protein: CASSLWDSYNEQFF.

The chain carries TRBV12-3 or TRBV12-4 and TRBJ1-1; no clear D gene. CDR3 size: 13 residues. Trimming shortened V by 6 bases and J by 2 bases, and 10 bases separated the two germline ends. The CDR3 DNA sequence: TGTGCCAGCAGCACACAGAGTAACACTGAAGCTTTCTTT. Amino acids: CASSTQSNTEAFF.

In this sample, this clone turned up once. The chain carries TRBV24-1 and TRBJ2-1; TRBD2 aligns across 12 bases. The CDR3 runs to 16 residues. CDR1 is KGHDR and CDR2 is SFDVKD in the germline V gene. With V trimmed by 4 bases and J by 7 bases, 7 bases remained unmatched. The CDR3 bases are TGTGCCACCAGTGACCAAACTAGCGGGAGGATTAATGAGCAGTTCTTC. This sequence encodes CATSDQTSGRINEQFF.

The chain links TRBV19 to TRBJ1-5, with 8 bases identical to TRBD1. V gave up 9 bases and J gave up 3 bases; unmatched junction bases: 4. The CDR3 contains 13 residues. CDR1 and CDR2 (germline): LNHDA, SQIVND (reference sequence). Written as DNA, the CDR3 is TGTGCCAGGCAGGGGGCCCTCAATCAGCCCCAGCATTTT. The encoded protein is CARQGALNQPQHF.

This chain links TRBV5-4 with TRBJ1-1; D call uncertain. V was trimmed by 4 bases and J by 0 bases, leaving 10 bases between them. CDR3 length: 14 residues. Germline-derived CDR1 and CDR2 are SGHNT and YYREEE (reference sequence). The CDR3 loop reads CASSPEPLNTEAFF. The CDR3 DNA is TGTGCCAGCAGCCCCGAGCCTCTGAACACTGAAGCTTTCTTT.

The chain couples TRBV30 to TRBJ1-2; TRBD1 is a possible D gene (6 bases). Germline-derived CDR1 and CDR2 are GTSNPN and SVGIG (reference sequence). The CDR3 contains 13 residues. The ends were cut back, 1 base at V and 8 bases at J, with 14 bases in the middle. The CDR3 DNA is TGTGCCTGGAGTGCTACAGGGAGTGGAGGCTACACCTTC. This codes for CAWSATGSGGYTF.

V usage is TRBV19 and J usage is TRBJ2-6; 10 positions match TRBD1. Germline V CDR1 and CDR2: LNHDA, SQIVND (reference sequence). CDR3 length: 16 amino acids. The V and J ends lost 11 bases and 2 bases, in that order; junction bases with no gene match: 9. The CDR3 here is CAVRDRGLPGANVLTF. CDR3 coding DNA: TGTGCCGTCCGGGACAGGGGTTTGCCTGGGGCCAACGTCCTGACTTTC.

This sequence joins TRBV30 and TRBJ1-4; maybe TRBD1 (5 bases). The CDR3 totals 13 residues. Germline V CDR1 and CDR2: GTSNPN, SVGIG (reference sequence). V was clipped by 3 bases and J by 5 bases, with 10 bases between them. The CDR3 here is CAWSQGVNEKLFF. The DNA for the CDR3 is TGTGCCTGGAGCCAAGGGGTGAATGAAAAACTGTTTTTT.

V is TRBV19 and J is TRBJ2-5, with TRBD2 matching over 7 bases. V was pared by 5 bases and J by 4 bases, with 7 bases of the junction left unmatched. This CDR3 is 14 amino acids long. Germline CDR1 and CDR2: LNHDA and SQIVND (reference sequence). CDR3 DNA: TGTGCCAGTAGTTCCGACCCGGGGGGAGAGACCCAGTACTTC. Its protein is CASSSDPGGETQYF.

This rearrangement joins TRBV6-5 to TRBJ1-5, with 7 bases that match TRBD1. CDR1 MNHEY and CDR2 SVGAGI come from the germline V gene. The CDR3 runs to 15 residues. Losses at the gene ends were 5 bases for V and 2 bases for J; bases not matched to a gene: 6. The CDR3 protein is CASSTDRVGNQPQHF. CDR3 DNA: TGTGCCAGCAGTACCGACAGGGTGGGCAATCAGCCCCAGCATTTT.

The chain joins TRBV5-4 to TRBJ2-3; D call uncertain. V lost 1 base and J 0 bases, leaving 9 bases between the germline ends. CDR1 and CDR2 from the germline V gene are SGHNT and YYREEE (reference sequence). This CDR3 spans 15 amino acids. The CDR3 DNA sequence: TGTGCCAGCAGCTTGCCTCGGTCTAGCACAGATACGCAGTATTTT. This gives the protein CASSLPRSSTDTQYF. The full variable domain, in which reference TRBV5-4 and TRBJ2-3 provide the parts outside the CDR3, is ETGVTQSPTHLIKTRGQQVTLRCSSQSGHNTVSWYQQALGQGPQFIFQYYREEENGRGNFPPRFSGLQFPNYSSELNVNALELDDSALYLCASSLPRSSTDTQYFGPGTRLTVL.

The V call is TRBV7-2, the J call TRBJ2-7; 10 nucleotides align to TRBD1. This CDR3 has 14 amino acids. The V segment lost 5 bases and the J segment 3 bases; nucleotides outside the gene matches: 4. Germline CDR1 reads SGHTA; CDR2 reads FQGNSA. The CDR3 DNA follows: TGTGCCAGCAGCGCCGGGACAGGGGTCTACGAGCAGTACTTC. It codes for CASSAGTGVYEQYF.

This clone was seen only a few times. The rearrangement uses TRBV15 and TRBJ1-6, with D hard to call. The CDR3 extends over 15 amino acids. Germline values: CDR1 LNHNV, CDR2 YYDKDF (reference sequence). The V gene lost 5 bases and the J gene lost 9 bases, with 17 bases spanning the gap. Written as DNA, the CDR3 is TGTGCCACCAGCTCTTCCGCCGGTTTTGGTTCACCCCTCCACTTT. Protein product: CATSSSAGFGSPLHF.

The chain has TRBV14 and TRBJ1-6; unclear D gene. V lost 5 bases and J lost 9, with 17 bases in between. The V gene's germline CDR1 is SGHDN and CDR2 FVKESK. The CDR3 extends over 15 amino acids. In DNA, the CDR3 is TGTGCCAGCAGCTCGGGTATCACCAACGGTTCACCCCTCCACTTT. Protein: CASSSGITNGSPLHF.

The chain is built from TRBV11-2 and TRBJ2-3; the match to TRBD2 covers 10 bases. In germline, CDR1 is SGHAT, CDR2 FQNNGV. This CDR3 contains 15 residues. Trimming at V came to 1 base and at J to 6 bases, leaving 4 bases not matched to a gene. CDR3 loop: CASSLGAGGPDTQYF. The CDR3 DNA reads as TGTGCCAGCAGCTTAGGAGCGGGGGGGCCGGATACGCAGTATTTT. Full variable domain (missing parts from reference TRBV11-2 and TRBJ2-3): EAGVAQSPRYKIIEKRQSVAFWCNPISGHATLYWYQQILGQGPKLLIQFQNNGVVDDSQLPKDRFSAERLKGVDSTLKIQPAKLEDSAVYLCASSLGAGGPDTQYFGPGTRLTVL.

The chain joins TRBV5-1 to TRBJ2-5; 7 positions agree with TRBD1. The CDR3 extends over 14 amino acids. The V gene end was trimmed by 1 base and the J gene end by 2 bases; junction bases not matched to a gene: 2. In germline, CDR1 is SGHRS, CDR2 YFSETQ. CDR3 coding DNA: TGCGCCAGCAGCTTGAGGACAGGACAAGAGACCCAGTACTTC. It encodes CASSLRTGQETQYF. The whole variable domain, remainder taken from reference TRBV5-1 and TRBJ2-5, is KAGVTQTPRYLIKTRGQQVTLSCSPISGHRSVSWYQQTPGQGLQFLFEYFSETQRNKGNFPGRFSGRQFSNSRSEMNVSTLELGDSALYLCASSLRTGQETQYFGPGTRLLVL.

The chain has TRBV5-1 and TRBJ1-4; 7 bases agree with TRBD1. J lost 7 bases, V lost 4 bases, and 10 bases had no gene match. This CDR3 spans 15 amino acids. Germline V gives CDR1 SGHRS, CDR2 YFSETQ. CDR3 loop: CASSPRTGSGEKLFF. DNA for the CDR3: TGCGCCAGCAGCCCACGGACAGGTTCGGGTGAAAAACTGTTTTTT.

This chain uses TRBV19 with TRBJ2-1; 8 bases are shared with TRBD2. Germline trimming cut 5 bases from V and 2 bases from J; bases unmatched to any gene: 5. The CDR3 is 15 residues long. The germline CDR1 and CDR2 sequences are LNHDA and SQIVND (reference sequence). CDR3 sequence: CASSLAGSTYNEQFF. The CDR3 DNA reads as TGTGCCAGTAGTCTAGCGGGTAGCACCTACAATGAGCAGTTCTTC.

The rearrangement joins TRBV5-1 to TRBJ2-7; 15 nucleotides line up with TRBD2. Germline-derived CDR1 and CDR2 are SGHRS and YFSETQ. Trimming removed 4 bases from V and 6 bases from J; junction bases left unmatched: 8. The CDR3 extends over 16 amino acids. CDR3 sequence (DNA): TGCGCCAGCAGCCCGACCTTGGGACTAGCGGGAGGCGAGCAGTACTTC. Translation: CASSPTLGLAGGEQYF.

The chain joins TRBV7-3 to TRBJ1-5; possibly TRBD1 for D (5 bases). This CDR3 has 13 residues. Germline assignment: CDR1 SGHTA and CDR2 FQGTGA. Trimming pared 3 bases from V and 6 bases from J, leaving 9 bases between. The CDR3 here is CASSLDGGQPQHF. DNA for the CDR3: TGTGCCAGCAGCTTGGACGGGGGTCAGCCCCAGCATTTT.

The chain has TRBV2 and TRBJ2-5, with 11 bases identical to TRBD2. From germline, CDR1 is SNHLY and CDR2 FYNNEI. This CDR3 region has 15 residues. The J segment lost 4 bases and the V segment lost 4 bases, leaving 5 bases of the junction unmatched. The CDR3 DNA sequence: TGTGCCAGCAGTGGACTAGCGGGATCCCCAGAGACCCAGTACTTC. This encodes CASSGLAGSPETQYF.

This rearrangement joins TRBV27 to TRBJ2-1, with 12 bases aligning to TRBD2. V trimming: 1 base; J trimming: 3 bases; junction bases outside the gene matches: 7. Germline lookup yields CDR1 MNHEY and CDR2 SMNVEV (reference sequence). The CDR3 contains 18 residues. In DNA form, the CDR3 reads TGTGCCAGCAGTTTATTGGTGGCTAGCGGGGGGGGCTACAATGAGCAGTTCTTC. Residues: CASSLLVASGGGYNEQFF.

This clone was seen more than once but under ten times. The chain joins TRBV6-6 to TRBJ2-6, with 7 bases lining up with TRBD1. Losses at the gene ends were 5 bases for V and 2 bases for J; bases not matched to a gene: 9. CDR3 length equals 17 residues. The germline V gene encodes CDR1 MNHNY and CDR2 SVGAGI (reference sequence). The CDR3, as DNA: TGTGCCAGCAGTCCCCGGGACAGTATCGCTGGGGCCAACGTCCTGACTTTC. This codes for CASSPRDSIAGANVLTF.

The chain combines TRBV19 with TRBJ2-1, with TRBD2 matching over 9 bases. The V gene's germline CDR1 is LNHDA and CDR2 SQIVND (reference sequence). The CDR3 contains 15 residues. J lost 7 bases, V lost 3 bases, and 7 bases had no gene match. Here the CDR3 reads CASSMAGGPLNEQFF. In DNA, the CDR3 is TGTGCCAGTAGTATGGCGGGAGGGCCTTTGAATGAGCAGTTCTTC.

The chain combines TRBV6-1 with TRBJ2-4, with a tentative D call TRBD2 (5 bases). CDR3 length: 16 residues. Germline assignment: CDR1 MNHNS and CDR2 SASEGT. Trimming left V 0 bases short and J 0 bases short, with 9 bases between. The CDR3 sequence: CASSEAADLAKNIQYF. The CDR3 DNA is TGTGCCAGCAGTGAAGCAGCGGACTTAGCCAAAAACATTCAGTACTTC.